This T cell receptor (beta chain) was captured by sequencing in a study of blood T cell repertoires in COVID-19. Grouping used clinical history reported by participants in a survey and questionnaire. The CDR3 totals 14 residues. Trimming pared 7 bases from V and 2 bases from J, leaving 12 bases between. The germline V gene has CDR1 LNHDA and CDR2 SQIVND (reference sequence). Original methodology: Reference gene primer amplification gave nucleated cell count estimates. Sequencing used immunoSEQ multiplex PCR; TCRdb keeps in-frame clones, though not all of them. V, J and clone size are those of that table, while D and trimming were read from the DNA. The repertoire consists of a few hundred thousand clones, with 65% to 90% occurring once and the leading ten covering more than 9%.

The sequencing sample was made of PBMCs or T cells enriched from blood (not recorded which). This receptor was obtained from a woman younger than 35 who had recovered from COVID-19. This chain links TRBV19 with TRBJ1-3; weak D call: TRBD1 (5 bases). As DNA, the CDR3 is TGTGCCAGTACCCAGGAAGGGGCTGGAAACACCATATATTTT. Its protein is CASTQEGAGNTIYF.